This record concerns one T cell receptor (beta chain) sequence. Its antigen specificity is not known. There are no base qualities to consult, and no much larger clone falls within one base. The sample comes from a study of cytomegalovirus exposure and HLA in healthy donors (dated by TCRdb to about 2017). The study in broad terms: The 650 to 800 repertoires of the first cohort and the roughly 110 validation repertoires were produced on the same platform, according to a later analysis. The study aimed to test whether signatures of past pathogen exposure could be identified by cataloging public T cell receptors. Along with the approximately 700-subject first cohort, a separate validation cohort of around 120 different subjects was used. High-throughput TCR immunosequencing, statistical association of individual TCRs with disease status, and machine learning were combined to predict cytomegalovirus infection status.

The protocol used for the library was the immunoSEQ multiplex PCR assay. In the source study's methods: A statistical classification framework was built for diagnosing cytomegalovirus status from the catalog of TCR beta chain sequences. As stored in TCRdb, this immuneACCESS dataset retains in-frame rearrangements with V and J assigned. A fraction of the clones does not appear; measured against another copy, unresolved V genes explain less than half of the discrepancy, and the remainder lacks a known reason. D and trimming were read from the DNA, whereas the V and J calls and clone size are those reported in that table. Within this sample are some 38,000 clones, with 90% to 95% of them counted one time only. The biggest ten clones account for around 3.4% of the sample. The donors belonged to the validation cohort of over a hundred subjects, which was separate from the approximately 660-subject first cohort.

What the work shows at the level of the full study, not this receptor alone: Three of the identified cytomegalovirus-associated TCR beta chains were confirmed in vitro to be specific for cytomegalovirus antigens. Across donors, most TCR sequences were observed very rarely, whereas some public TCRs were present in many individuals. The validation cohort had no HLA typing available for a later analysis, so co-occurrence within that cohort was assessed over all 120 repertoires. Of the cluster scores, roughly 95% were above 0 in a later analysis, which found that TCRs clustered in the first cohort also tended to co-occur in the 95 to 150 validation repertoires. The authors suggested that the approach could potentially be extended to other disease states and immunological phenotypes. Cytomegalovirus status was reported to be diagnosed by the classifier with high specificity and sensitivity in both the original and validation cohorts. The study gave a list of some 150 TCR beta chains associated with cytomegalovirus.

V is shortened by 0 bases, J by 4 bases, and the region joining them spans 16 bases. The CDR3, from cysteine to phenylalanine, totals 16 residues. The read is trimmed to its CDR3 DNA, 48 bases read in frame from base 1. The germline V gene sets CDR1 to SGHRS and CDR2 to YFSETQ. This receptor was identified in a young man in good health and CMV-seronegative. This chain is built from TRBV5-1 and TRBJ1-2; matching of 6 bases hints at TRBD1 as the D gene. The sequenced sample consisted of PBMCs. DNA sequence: TGCGCCAGCAGCTTGGATTCGCCCACAGGGCTCTATGGCTACACCTTC. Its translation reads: CASSLDSPTGLYGYTF.